This section outlines one TCR beta chain sequence together with its context. This clone was counted between two and nine times. Its antigen has not been determined. Base qualities are missing; no much larger clone stands one base away. The data originate from a study of neoadjuvant nivolumab and ipilimumab in lung cancer (dated by TCRdb to 2018 to 2021). With respect to the entire study: Nivolumab was administered intravenously at 3 mg/kg on days 1, 15 and 29, and in the combination arm ipilimumab 1 mg/kg was added on day 1 only. The major pathologic response (MPR) rate in the intention-to-treat population in each study arm was designated as the primary trial endpoint. In the trial, approximately 42 patients with operable NSCLC were treated, of whom approximately 23 were randomized to nivolumab monotherapy and about 20 to nivolumab plus ipilimumab. TCR repertoires in pretherapy (baseline) peripheral blood were compared with TCR repertoires in tumors resected at surgery after neoadjuvant immune checkpoint blockade. Matched pretherapy and resected tumor pairs were analyzed for seven patients, of whom four received nivolumab and three received nivolumab plus ipilimumab.

Broader findings and caveats from the paper: From pretherapy to surgery, tumor T-cell richness and clonality went up in three of three dual-therapy tumors, versus only two of four nivolumab-treated tumors. Pretherapy blood TCR richness correlated positively with richness in tumors resected after neoadjuvant therapy (Spearman R = 0.82). Resected tumors had greater TCR richness and clonality than tumor-adjacent uninvolved lung, and increases were observed in more dual-therapy-treated tumors. TCR sequencing was performed in a small number of samples. No significant correlation was found between TCR clonality and pathologic tumor regression, and only a single major-pathologic-response sample was available for the analysis of TCR clonality versus pathologic tumor regression.

Library preparation used the immunoSEQ multiplex PCR assay. Per the source publication's procedure: Richness and clonality were used to summarize the repertoires, and clones that significantly expanded or contracted between pre- and post-therapy samples were identified. TCRdb holds this immuneACCESS table with in-frame rearrangements only. Some clones are missing; in checked studies, unresolved V genes explain under half, and the rest has no known cause. Clonal size and the V and J genes are those of that table, whereas D and trimming came from the DNA. This sample gives 4,000 to 5,000 clones in total; less than 85% of them show up just once. 10% to 13% of the sample lies in the top ten. The germline V gene (reference sequence) gives CDR1 as SEHNR and CDR2 as FQNEAQ. V is cut by 5 bases and J by 7 bases, and the space between the germline ends is 9 bases. From the cysteine up to the phenylalanine, the CDR3 has a length of 12 residues. Here the CDR3 DNA is all that survives: 36 bases in frame from base 1.

Explained via the paper, the time point label denotes: at surgical resection after neoadjuvant nivolumab +/- ipilimumab. Samples were obtained from the phase 2 randomized NEOSTAR trial, in which neoadjuvant nivolumab or nivolumab plus ipilimumab followed by surgery was tested in operable NSCLC. This sequence was found in an adult with non-small cell lung cancer. Sequencing used tumor tissue, obtained after neoadjuvant nivolumab, alone or with ipilimumab, at or shortly before surgery. The sequence is built from TRBV7-9 and TRBJ2-1, with the D gene not clear enough to name. The base sequence is TGTGCCAGCAGCAGACGACTTAATGAGCAGTTCTTC. It encodes CASSRRLNEQFF.